Given below is one TCR beta chain in context. Its antigen is still unknown. The data originate from a study of T cells in Graves' hyperthyroidism and ophthalmopathy. Points from the study as a whole: Expanded thyroid clonotypes (above 0.001) were mostly also found in blood.

Trimming at V came to 6 bases and at J to 2 bases, leaving 9 bases not matched to a gene. The germline CDR1 and CDR2 sequences are LNHNV and YYDKDF (reference sequence). The CDR3 is made up of 15 amino acids. Amplification targeted TCR beta CDR3 regions from RNA transcripts. Primed by the HTBI set, a first-round RT-PCR was run on the TCR CDR3. In TCRdb, the multiplex PCR reads were re-called with MiXCR into one record per CDR3 protein. In the table there are approximately 590,000 distinct CDR3 sequences, about 45% of which are singletons. Diagnoses used clinical symptoms, serum thyroxine and TRAb, thyroid ultrasound and orbital computed tomography.

Sample: peripheral blood or thyroid tissue (not recorded which). The J gene is TRBJ2-5, the V gene TRBV15; 7 bases map to TRBD2. The TCR originated in a woman aged 18-29 years with Graves' hyperthyroidism. Written as DNA, the CDR3 is TGTGCCACCAGGCGGTATCAGGGAGGGCAAGAGACCCAGTACTTC. Protein sequence: CATRRYQGGQETQYF.